One and the same sample provided the 27 T cell receptor beta chains below, sequenced in a study of CD8 T cells in Susac syndrome. A quantity of roughly 0.5 to 1 ug RNA underwent reverse transcription using random hexamers. MiXCR, applied by TCRdb to the immunoSEQ multiplex PCR reads, yields one record per CDR3 protein. Of around 140,000 distinct CDR3 sequences in the sample, roughly 95% were seen once. The sequenced sample consisted of CD4+ T cells from PBMCs. The receptors here all came from a human donor with multiple sclerosis.

The chain joins TRBV6-6 to TRBJ1-1; 9 bases agree with TRBD1. The CDR3 loop spans 11 amino acids. Trimming took 8 bases from V and 8 from J; bases not matched to a gene: 3. CDR1 and CDR2 from the germline V gene are MNHNY and SVGAGI (reference sequence). CDR3 sequence: CASGTGMEAFF. The DNA for the CDR3 is TGTGCCAGCGGGACAGGGATGGAAGCTTTCTTT.

V gene TRBV12-3 or TRBV12-4 combines with J gene TRBJ2-1; unclear D gene. Trimming removed 7 bases from V and 6 bases from J, with 10 bases in between. The CDR3 has 12 amino acids. The CDR3 DNA reads as TGTGCCAGCACTACTTTCCCCAATGAGCAGTTCTTC. Translated, it gives CASTTFPNEQFF.

The chain employs TRBV14 and TRBJ2-1; D may be TRBD1 (5 bases). Trimming pared 1 base from V and 10 bases from J, leaving 23 bases between. Per germline, CDR1 SGHDN and CDR2 FVKESK. The CDR3 has 17 residues. CDR3 region: CASSQGGSKLVSWEQFF. The CDR3 bases are TGTGCCAGCAGCCAAGGGGGCTCAAAGCTCGTTTCGTGGGAGCAGTTCTTC.

V gene TRBV20-1 combines with J gene TRBJ1-2; the D gene is possibly TRBD1 (5 bases). Germline V gene sequence: CDR1 DFQATT, CDR2 SNEGSKA (reference sequence). The length of the CDR3 is 15 residues. V was shortened by 0 bases and J by 3 bases, with 14 bases between the two germline ends. This CDR3 reads CSARDHSRVDYGYTF. CDR3 DNA sequence: TGCAGTGCTAGAGATCATAGCAGGGTCGACTATGGCTACACCTTC.

This clonotype occurred once. V is TRBV11-2 and J is TRBJ1-1, with 9 bases that match TRBD1. This CDR3 comprises 15 residues. Germline CDR1 reads SGHAT; CDR2 reads FQNNGV. Trimming cost V 1 base and J 1 base; bases outside gene matches: 1. The CDR3 protein is CASSLGTGENTEAFF. CDR3 DNA sequence: TGTGCCAGCAGCTTAGGGACAGGGGAGAACACTGAAGCTTTCTTT.

V is TRBV2 and J is TRBJ2-3; 12 bases fit TRBD2. The V and J ends lost 6 bases and 4 bases, in that order; junction bases with no gene match: 5. The germline gives CDR1 SNHLY, CDR2 FYNNEI. The CDR3 runs 15 residues. This chain's CDR3 is CASRRLAGASDTQYF. CDR3 DNA: TGTGCCAGCAGGCGACTAGCGGGGGCGTCAGATACGCAGTATTTT.

This chain joins TRBV20-1 and TRBJ2-1, with D possibly being TRBD1 or TRBD2 (5 bases each). The CDR3 extends over 14 amino acids. Germline values: CDR1 DFQATT, CDR2 SNEGSKA (reference sequence). V gave up 4 bases and J gave up 0 bases, with 10 bases separating them. The CDR3 nucleotides are TGCAGTGCTATGGGACCGAGCTCCTACAATGAGCAGTTCTTC. Its protein product is CSAMGPSSYNEQFF.

The chain couples TRBV2 to TRBJ2-1; possibly TRBD2 for D (5 bases). Germline V gene sequence: CDR1 SNHLY, CDR2 FYNNEI. V gave up 3 bases and J gave up 0 bases, with 12 bases separating them. The CDR3 is 16 amino acids. The CDR3 is CASSDEGRSSYNEQFF. The DNA of the CDR3 is TGTGCCAGCAGTGATGAGGGTAGAAGCTCCTACAATGAGCAGTTCTTC. The whole variable domain, remainder taken from reference TRBV2 and TRBJ2-1, is EPEVTQTPSHQVTQMGQEVILRCVPISNHLYFYWYRQILGQKVEFLVSFYNNEISEKSEIFDDQFSVERPDGSNFTLKIRSTKLEDSAMYFCASSDEGRSSYNEQFFGPGTRLTVL.

CDR3 in DNA: TGTGCCAGCAGCCCTGCCCCGGGACAGGGAGATGGCTACACCTTC. The encoded protein is CASSPAPGQGDGYTF. The rearrangement uses TRBV7-3 and TRBJ1-2, with 9 nucleotides matching TRBD1. The CDR3 covers 15 residues. The V and J ends lost 5 bases and 6 bases, in that order; junction bases with no gene match: 10. Germline CDR1 SGHTA, CDR2 FQGTGA.

V usage is TRBV28 and J usage is TRBJ1-2; D not certain. Deletions cut 8 bases from V and 3 bases from J, with 10 bases between. The CDR3 has 12 amino acids. Germline V gene data show CDR1 as MDHEN and CDR2 as SYDVKM. CDR3 sequence (DNA): TGTGCCAGCCAAGTGGGTGACTATGGCTACACCTTC. Its translation: CASQVGDYGYTF.

For the CDR3, the DNA is TGCAGTGCTAGAGACGCGGCACAGATGAACACTGAAGCTTTCTTT. It is translated as CSARDAAQMNTEAFF. The rearrangement uses TRBV20-1 and TRBJ1-1; no definite D call. Trimming took off 0 bases at V and 0 bases at J, with 11 bases between the two ends. In germline, CDR1 is DFQATT, CDR2 SNEGSKA (reference sequence). The CDR3 has 15 amino acids.

This chain joins TRBV15 and TRBJ1-2; D not certain. Germline-derived CDR1 and CDR2 are LNHNV and YYDKDF (reference sequence). This CDR3 has 15 residues. V shed 5 bases and J shed 3 bases, with 16 bases lying between them. The CDR3, as DNA: TGTGCCACCAGCCGGCCTCCACCTTCCCACTATGGCTACACCTTC. It encodes CATSRPPPSHYGYTF.

V and J are TRBV28 and TRBJ2-3, with D hard to call. Germline-derived CDR1 and CDR2 are MDHEN and SYDVKM. V was pared by 3 bases and J by 8 bases, with 12 bases between. This CDR3 has 13 residues. CDR3 nucleotides: TGTGCCAGCAGTTTCTTAAGCCCCGGTACGCAGTATTTT. It codes for CASSFLSPGTQYF. Filled out from reference TRBV28 and TRBJ2-3, the complete variable domain reads DVKVTQSSRYLVKRTGEKVFLECVQDMDHENMFWYRQDPGLGLRLIYFSYDVKMKEKGDIPEGYSVSREKKERFSLILESASTNQTSMYLCASSFLSPGTQYFGPGTRLTVL.

The chain couples TRBV18 to TRBJ2-7, with 10 bases matching TRBD2. V lost 4 bases and J lost 6; bases outside the gene matches: 6. Germline V gives CDR1 KGHSH, CDR2 LQKENI. This CDR3 comprises 14 residues. The CDR3 is CASSLSGGAGEQYF. DNA for the CDR3: TGTGCCAGCTCACTGAGCGGGGGGGCCGGCGAGCAGTACTTC.

This clonotype has more than one count but fewer than ten. The genes are TRBV5-1 and TRBJ2-5; 8 positions match TRBD2. Germline values: CDR1 SGHRS, CDR2 YFSETQ. Losses at the gene ends were 5 bases for V and 2 bases for J; bases not matched to a gene: 5. There are 14 residues in the CDR3. CDR3 residues: CASRKAGGQETQYF. The CDR3 DNA sequence: TGCGCCAGCAGAAAGGCGGGAGGACAAGAGACCCAGTACTTC.

This chain joins TRBV28 and TRBJ2-1; 14 nucleotides line up with TRBD2. Trimming took 6 bases from V and 5 from J; bases not matched to a gene: 9. The germline CDR1 and CDR2 sequences are MDHEN and SYDVKM. There are 17 residues in the CDR3. The CDR3 loop reads CASSPGLAGGVNNEQFF. CDR3 sequence (DNA): TGTGCCAGCAGCCCCGGACTAGCGGGAGGCGTAAACAATGAGCAGTTCTTC.

As DNA, the CDR3 is TGTGCCAGCAGCCGCCCCGCTGCGGGGATACAAGATACGCAGTATTTT. It specifies CASSRPAAGIQDTQYF. The rearrangement joins TRBV3-1 to TRBJ2-3; perhaps TRBD2 as D (6 bases). The V end lost 4 bases, the J end lost 5 bases, and 19 bases lay between the germline ends. The CDR3 sequence is 16 residues long. CDR1 and CDR2 (germline): LGHDT, YNNKEL (reference sequence).

The chain combines TRBV7-2 with TRBJ2-1, with D perhaps matching TRBD2 (6 bases). Germline CDR1 is SGHTA and CDR2 is FQGNSA. V dropped 3 bases and J dropped 16 bases, with 19 bases sitting between them. The CDR3 totals 13 residues. CDR3: CASSLVSGGVLFF. The CDR3 DNA is TGTGCCAGCAGCTTGGTCTCTGGCGGGGTGTTATTCTTC.

V usage is TRBV6-5 and J usage is TRBJ2-3; 8 nucleotides agree with TRBD1. The CDR3 covers 14 residues. J lost 2 bases, V lost 7 bases, and 5 bases had no gene match. From germline, CDR1 is MNHEY and CDR2 SVGAGI. The CDR3 sequence is CASKRTGPTDTQYF. CDR3 sequence (DNA): TGTGCCAGCAAAAGGACAGGGCCCACAGATACGCAGTATTTT.

The chain is built from TRBV5-1 and TRBJ1-2; D gene uncertain. Germline V gene sequence: CDR1 SGHRS, CDR2 YFSETQ. This CDR3 contains 15 residues. Deletions cut 0 bases from V and 4 bases from J, with 13 bases between. The CDR3, as DNA: TGCGCCAGCAGCTTGGACGCAGTCTCACTCTATGGCTACACCTTC. The encoded protein is CASSLDAVSLYGYTF.

The chain couples TRBV30 to TRBJ2-5, with unresolved D. The V and J ends lost 6 bases and 3 bases respectively, with 14 bases between them. The CDR3 has 13 amino acids. CDR1 and CDR2 (germline): GTSNPN, SVGIG (reference sequence). CDR3 nucleotide sequence: TGTGCCTGCCCCCTTCTTGGGGAAGAGACCCAGTACTTC. Its protein product is CACPLLGEETQYF.

J is TRBJ1-4 and V is TRBV24-1, with 7 nucleotides matching TRBD1. The V gene's germline CDR1 is KGHDR and CDR2 SFDVKD. The CDR3 sequence is 16 residues long. Losses at the gene ends were 3 bases for V and 10 bases for J; bases not matched to a gene: 13. CDR3 nucleotide sequence: TGTGCCACCAGTGATCCGCGGGACAGCACTTTGGGAAAACTGTTTTTT. Its translation is CATSDPRDSTLGKLFF.

The chain has TRBV9 and TRBJ1-4, with a weak D call TRBD1 (5 bases). CDR1 and CDR2 (germline): SGDLS, YYNGEE. This CDR3 has 16 residues. The germline V and J ends were trimmed by 4 bases and 7 bases, with 20 bases remaining between them. Here the CDR3 DNA reads TGTGCCAGCAGCTCGGGGCAAGGGGCGGGCGGTGAAAAACTGTTTTTT. Translated: CASSSGQGAGGEKLFF.

V usage is TRBV20-1 and J usage is TRBJ2-5; the match to TRBD2 covers 10 bases. Germline CDR1 is DFQATT and CDR2 is SNEGSKA (reference sequence). The CDR3 is made up of 16 amino acids. The J segment lost 1 base and the V segment lost 5 bases, leaving 10 bases of the junction unmatched. This chain's CDR3 is CSADSTSGKAQETQYF. In DNA, the CDR3 is TGCAGTGCTGACAGTACTAGCGGGAAAGCCCAAGAGACCCAGTACTTC.

The V and J genes are TRBV2 and TRBJ2-6, with D hard to call. Deletions cut 3 bases from V and 0 bases from J, with 3 bases between. The CDR3 is 14 residues long. Germline CDR1 reads SNHLY; CDR2 reads FYNNEI. In DNA, the CDR3 is TGTGCCAGCAGTGAGTACTCTGGGGCCAACGTCCTGACTTTC. Its protein product is CASSEYSGANVLTF.

The V gene is TRBV12-3 or TRBV12-4, the J gene TRBJ1-6, with 9 bases identical to TRBD1. CDR3 size: 14 residues. Trimming cost V 6 bases and J 7 bases; bases outside gene matches: 4. The CDR3 DNA reads TGTGCCAGCAGCCATGGACAGGGGAATTCACCCCTCCACTTT. Translating gives CASSHGQGNSPLHF.

The chain joins TRBV20-1 to TRBJ2-1, with a possible D match to TRBD2 (6 bases). Germline V gives CDR1 DFQATT, CDR2 SNEGSKA (reference sequence). The CDR3 has 12 amino acids. V gave up 6 bases and J gave up 10 bases, with 16 bases separating them. CDR3 amino acids: CSAQSGGTEQFF. DNA for the CDR3: TGCAGTGCCCAAAGCGGCGGGACGGAGCAGTTCTTC.